Listed below are T cell receptor beta chains from one sample, sequenced in a study of shared clonotypes between healthy human individuals. The assay was immunoSEQ multiplex PCR, and TCRdb's table has in-frame clones only and misses some. This sample has about 820,000 clones, with about 92% found just once. Sequencing was performed on naive CD8+ T cells sorted from blood. The receptors were gathered from a man younger than 40 in good health. Each CDR3 is given with its conserved first and last residue. A D gene is named only where the DNA matches it firmly. Size is stated for part of the rows, as once, few or many counts, or as a class when the clone is expanded.

TRBD2	.	TRBJ2-1	TRBV5-5	TGTGCCAGCAGCTCCGGGCGGCTAGCGGGAGGCCCGAGCTCCTACAATGAGCAGTTCTTC	CASSSGRLAGGPSSYNEQFF
.	.	TRBJ1-4	TRBV5-6	TGTGCCAGCAGCTCGTCTTGGGCCAATGAAAAACTGTTTTTT	CASSSSWANEKLFF
.	once	TRBJ2-2	TRBV7-9	TGTGCCAGCAGCTTAGTCTTCGGCGGGAACACCGGGGAGCTGTTTTTT	CASSLVFGGNTGELFF
.	once	TRBJ1-1	TRBV29-1	TGCAGCGTTGAAGGTGGCGCCACTGAAGCTTTCTTT	CSVEGGATEAFF
.	.	TRBJ2-1	TRBV2	TGTGCCGCAGGGGCCCCCGGGGACAATGAGCAGTTCTTC	CAAGAPGDNEQFF
.	.	TRBJ2-3	TRBV15	TGTGCCACCAGCGGGGGACTCACAGATACGCAGTATTTT	CATSGGLTDTQYF
.	.	TRBJ2-6	TRBV28	TGTGCCAGCAGTTTCCCGAACGGGGCCAACGTCCTGACTTTC	CASSFPNGANVLTF
TRBD2	.	TRBJ2-7	TRBV19	TGTGCCAGTAGTACGACTAGCGGGCACTCCTACGAGCAGTACTTC	CASSTTSGHSYEQYF
TRBD2	once	TRBJ2-1	TRBV25-1	TGTGCCAGCAGTGAGACTAGCGGGAGGGCCGGCTTCTACAATGAGCAGTTCTTC	CASSETSGRAGFYNEQFF
.	few	TRBJ2-7	TRBV27	TGTGCCAGCAGTTTTGCGACTCGAGTCGTGGAGCAGTACTTC	CASSFATRVVEQYF
.	.	TRBJ2-5	TRBV29-1	TGCAGCGTTGATTTAAGTTTTGGGGGTAACACGAGAGAGACCCAGTACTTC	CSVDLSFGGNTRETQYF
TRBD2	.	TRBJ2-1	TRBV4-3	TGCGCCAGCAGCCCCCGACTAGCGGGCTACAATGAGCAGTTCTTC	CASSPRLAGYNEQFF
.	.	TRBJ2-7	TRBV7-9	TGTGCCAGCGGCTTCTCCTACGAGCAGTACTTC	CASGFSYEQYF
TRBD2	.	TRBJ2-7	TRBV10-2	TGCGCCAGCCGGGGGGGGAGCTCCTACGAGCAGTACTTC	CASRGGSSYEQYF
.	.	TRBJ1-1	TRBV19	TGTGCCAGTAGTATCCAGGGTTACGGGGGCACTGAAGCTTTCTTT	CASSIQGYGGTEAFF
.	.	TRBJ2-3	TRBV13	TGTGCCAGCAGGGGATCGGGCAGGGGTAGCACAGATACGCAGTATTTT	CASRGSGRGSTDTQYF
.	.	TRBJ1-5	TRBV4-3	TGCGCCAGCAGCCAAGGGCGGAATAGCAATCAGCCCCAGCATTTT	CASSQGRNSNQPQHF
.	.	TRBJ2-3	TRBV7-9	TGTGCCAGCAGCCCCGGGATTATTGGAGATACGCAGTATTTT	CASSPGIIGDTQYF
.	.	TRBJ2-1	TRBV27	TGTGCCAGCAGTTTAGGCCTGAGCTCCTACAATGAGCAGTTCTTC	CASSLGLSSYNEQFF
.	.	TRBJ2-7	TRBV6-1	TGTGCCAGCAGTGGATCCCTATTCGTCTCCTACGAGCAGTACTTC	CASSGSLFVSYEQYF
TRBD2	.	TRBJ2-2	TRBV14	TGTGCCAGCAGCCAGCGGGAGGGCCGAGCGGGAGGCCACACCGGGGAGCTGTTTTTT	CASSQREGRAGGHTGELFF
TRBD2	.	TRBJ2-2	TRBV27	TGTGCCAGCACTTCGCTAGCGGGAGCCCTCACCGGGGAGCTGTTTTTT	CASTSLAGALTGELFF
.	.	TRBJ1-2	TRBV18	TGTGCCAGCTCACCGGAATGGGGGGGACCTGATGAGGGCTACACCTTC	CASSPEWGGPDEGYTF
.	once	TRBJ1-3	TRBV5-1	TGCGCCAGCAGCTTGGACGTTACCTCTGGAAACACCATATATTTT	CASSLDVTSGNTIYF
.	.	TRBJ1-4	TRBV28	TGTGCCAGCAGCTTGGGTGGTAAACTGTTTTTT	CASSLGGKLFF
TRBD1	.	TRBJ1-5	TRBV19	TGTGCCAGTAGTACCGAGACAGGGGACAATCAGCCCCAGCATTTT	CASSTETGDNQPQHF
.	.	TRBJ2-2	TRBV6-5	TGTGCCAGCAACCCCTGGGGACCAGAAGCCGGGGAGCTGTTTTTT	CASNPWGPEAGELFF
TRBD2	.	TRBJ2-1	TRBV5-1	TGCGCCAGCAGCTTGACTAGCGGACCCTACAATGAGCAGTTCTTC	CASSLTSGPYNEQFF
.	.	TRBJ2-7	TRBV20-1	TGCAGTGCTAGAGCGAACGAGCAGTACTTC	CSARANEQYF
.	.	TRBJ2-7	TRBV25-1	TGTGCCAGCAGTTTGGGGCTTCTGGGCGAGCAGTACTTC	CASSLGLLGEQYF
.	.	TRBJ1-2	TRBV7-9	TGTGCCAGCAGCCAGTCGCGAGCGGACTATGGCTACACCTTC	CASSQSRADYGYTF
.	.	TRBJ2-5	TRBV4-1	TGCGCCAGCAGCATGGCCGCTTGGGAGACCCAGTACTTC	CASSMAAWETQYF
TRBD2	.	TRBJ2-3	TRBV4-3	TGCGCCAGCAGCCACTCAACGGCGGGGGGATTGACTAGCACAGATACGCAGTATTTT	CASSHSTAGGLTSTDTQYF
.	.	TRBJ2-7	TRBV7-2	TGTGCCAGCAGTTCCCTCGGGGGCGGCTACGAGCAGTACTTC	CASSSLGGGYEQYF
TRBD1	once	TRBJ2-7	TRBV4-3	TGCGCCAGCAGCCAAGATCTTTCGGGACAGGGCTACGAGCAGTACTTC	CASSQDLSGQGYEQYF
.	once	TRBJ1-5	TRBV19	TGTGCCAGTAGTATAAGAGGGATCGGTCAGCCCCAGCATTTT	CASSIRGIGQPQHF
.	.	TRBJ2-7	TRBV29-1	TGCAGCGTTGGGATCTCCTACGAGCAGTACTTC	CSVGISYEQYF
.	.	TRBJ2-7	TRBV5-4	TGTGCCAGCAGGGGTGGGGATACCTACGAGCAGTACTTC	CASRGGDTYEQYF
TRBD1	.	TRBJ1-2	TRBV28	TGTGCCAGCAGACAACGACAGGGGATAAACTATGGCTACACCTTC	CASRQRQGINYGYTF
TRBD2	.	TRBJ2-5	TRBV2	TGTGCCAGCAGGACACTAGCGGGAGAATATACAGAGACCCAGTACTTC	CASRTLAGEYTETQYF
TRBD2	once	TRBJ2-1	TRBV4-1	TGCGCCAGCAGCCTCCAGGGACTAGCGGGAGGTAATGAGCAGTTCTTC	CASSLQGLAGGNEQFF
.	.	TRBJ2-1	TRBV7-8	TGTGCCAGCAGCCCCGATAGCTCCTACAATGAGCAGTTCTTC	CASSPDSSYNEQFF
.	.	TRBJ1-2	TRBV10-1	TGCGCCAGCAGACACAGAGACCCCCTACGGAGCTACACCTTC	CASRHRDPLRSYTF
TRBD1	.	TRBJ2-7	TRBV5-1	TGCGCCAGCAGCTTGGGGACAGGGAGTAGCTCCTACGAGCAGTACTTC	CASSLGTGSSSYEQYF
.	.	TRBJ2-3	TRBV25-1	TGTGCCAGCAGGTCGAGCGTCGCGGATACGCAGTATTTT	CASRSSVADTQYF
TRBD1	.	TRBJ1-2	TRBV28	TGTGCCAGCACATTACCAGGGGGTAGTTATGGCTACACCTTC	CASTLPGGSYGYTF
TRBD1	.	TRBJ2-7	TRBV2	TGTGCCAGCAGTGAAGGAAGTTTGGCAGGGGGCTGGTACGAGCAGTACTTC	CASSEGSLAGGWYEQYF
.	once	TRBJ2-1	TRBV10-1	TGCGCCAGCAGTGAGTCGTGGAGTAATGAGCAGTTCTTC	CASSESWSNEQFF
TRBD1	.	TRBJ1-4	TRBV18	TGTGCCAGCTCCCACAGGGGAACTAATGAAAAACTGTTTTTT	CASSHRGTNEKLFF
TRBD1	.	TRBJ1-2	TRBV5-1	TGCGCCAGCAGCTTGACAGGGGTTTGGCCTGATGGCTACACCTTC	CASSLTGVWPDGYTF
.	.	TRBJ2-7	TRBV5-8	TGTGCCAGCAGCTTGGCCGGGTCCTACGAGCAGTACTTC	CASSLAGSYEQYF
.	.	TRBJ2-7	TRBV28	TGTGCCAGCAGTTTAAGTAGGACTTACAGCTCCTACGAGCAGTACTTC	CASSLSRTYSSYEQYF
.	.	TRBJ2-2	TRBV21-1	TGTGCCAGCAAATGGACTGCGAACACCGGGGAGCTGTTTTTT	CASKWTANTGELFF
TRBD1	.	TRBJ1-1	TRBV5-1	TGCGCCAGCAGCTCCAGACAGGGGGCGCCGAACACTGAAGCTTTCTTT	CASSSRQGAPNTEAFF
.	.	TRBJ2-1	TRBV28	TGTGCCAGCAGTCTCGCGGGCTGGGTCAATGAGCAGTTCTTC	CASSLAGWVNEQFF